This TCR beta chain was recorded in a study of glioma-infiltrating T cells. CDR3 length: 16 amino acids. CDR1 is MNHEY, CDR2 SVGEGT, per germline. The ends were cut back, 5 bases at V and 2 bases at J, with 18 bases in the middle. This clonotype has at least ten counts. The antigen is not known. TCR alpha and beta CDR3 regions were amplified from RNA using iRepertoire nested multiplex PCR. Tissue mRNA or PBMC total RNA, about 90-450 ng, went into one-step reverse transcription and amplification. TCRdb reanalysed the multiplex PCR reads using MiXCR and keeps one entry per CDR3 protein. Seen here are about 140,000 distinct CDR3 sequences, roughly two fifths observed once, and the top ten hold around 18%. Study-wide results and caveats: Non-neoplastic patients had below-expected tissue-blood divergence, while all gliomas exceeded expectation. Only very few CDR3 sequences appeared in both tissue and blood.

The chain recombines TRBV6-2 or TRBV6-3 with TRBJ1-2; possible D gene TRBD1, 6 bases. This TCR was recovered from a human donor with low-grade glioma or glioblastoma, undergoing nonglioma brain surgery, or in good health (not recorded which). The material sequenced was glioma tissue, nonneoplastic brain tissue, or PBMCs (not recorded which). This CDR3 is CASSGVNRDGNYGYTF. DNA for the CDR3: TGTGCCAGCAGTGGGGTGAACAGGGACGGCAACTATGGCTACACCTTC.